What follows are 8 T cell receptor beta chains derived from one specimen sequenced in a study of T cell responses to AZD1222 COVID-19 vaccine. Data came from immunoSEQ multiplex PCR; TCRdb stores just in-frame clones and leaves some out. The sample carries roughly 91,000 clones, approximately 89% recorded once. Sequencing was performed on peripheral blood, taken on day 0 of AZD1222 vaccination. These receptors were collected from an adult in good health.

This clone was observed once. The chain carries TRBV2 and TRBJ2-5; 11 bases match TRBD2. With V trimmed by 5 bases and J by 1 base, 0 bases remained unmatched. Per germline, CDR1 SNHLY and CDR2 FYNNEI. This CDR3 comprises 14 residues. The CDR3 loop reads CASSLAGGQETQYF. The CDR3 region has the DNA TGTGCCAGCAGTCTAGCGGGAGGCCAAGAGACCCAGTACTTC.

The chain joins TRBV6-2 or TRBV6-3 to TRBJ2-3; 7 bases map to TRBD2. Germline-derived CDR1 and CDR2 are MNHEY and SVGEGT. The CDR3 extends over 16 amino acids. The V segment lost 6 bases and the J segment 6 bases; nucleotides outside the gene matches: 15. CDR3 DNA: TGTGCCAGCAGCACGGTGCGGGGGACCGCTCAGGATACGCAGTATTTT. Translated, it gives CASSTVRGTAQDTQYF.

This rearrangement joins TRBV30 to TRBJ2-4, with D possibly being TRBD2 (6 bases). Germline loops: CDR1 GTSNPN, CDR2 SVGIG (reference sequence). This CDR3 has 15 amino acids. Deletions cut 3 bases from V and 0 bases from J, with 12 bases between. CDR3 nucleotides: TGTGCCTGGAGCATGGCGGGGATAGCCAAAAACATTCAGTACTTC. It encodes CAWSMAGIAKNIQYF.

The CDR3 sequence: CASSQGGNQPQHF. In DNA form, the CDR3 reads TGTGCCAGCAGCCAAGGGGGCAATCAGCCCCAGCATTTT. The rearrangement links TRBV11-2 to TRBJ1-5, with D tentatively TRBD1 (5 bases). Trimming removed 5 bases from V and 2 bases from J, with 7 bases in between. The germline gives CDR1 SGHAT, CDR2 FQNNGV. This CDR3 is built from 13 residues.

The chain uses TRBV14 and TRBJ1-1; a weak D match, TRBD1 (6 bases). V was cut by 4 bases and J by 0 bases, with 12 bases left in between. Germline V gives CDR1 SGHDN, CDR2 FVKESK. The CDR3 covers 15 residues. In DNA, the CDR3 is TGTGCCAGCAGCCGACCCGGGACACTGAACACTGAAGCTTTCTTT. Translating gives CASSRPGTLNTEAFF.

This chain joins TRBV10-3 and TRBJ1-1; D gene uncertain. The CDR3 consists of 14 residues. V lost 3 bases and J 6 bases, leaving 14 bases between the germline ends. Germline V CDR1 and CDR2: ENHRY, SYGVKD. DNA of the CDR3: TGTGCCATCAGTGATCAGGTACTTGCCGCTGAAGCTTTCTTT. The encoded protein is CAISDQVLAAEAFF.

CDR3 amino acids: CASRTGQTPQETQYF. In nucleotides, the CDR3 is TGTGCCAGCAGGACGGGACAGACGCCACAAGAGACCCAGTACTTC. This sequence joins TRBV2 and TRBJ2-5, with 7 bases that match TRBD1. Trimming at V came to 6 bases and at J to 2 bases, leaving 9 bases not matched to a gene. The germline CDR1 and CDR2 sequences are SNHLY and FYNNEI. This CDR3 is built from 15 residues.

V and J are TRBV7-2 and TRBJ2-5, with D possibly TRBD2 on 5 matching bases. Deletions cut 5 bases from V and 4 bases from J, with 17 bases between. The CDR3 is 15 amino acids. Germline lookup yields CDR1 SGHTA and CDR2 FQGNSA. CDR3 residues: CASSLSPGRGETQYF. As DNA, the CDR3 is TGTGCCAGCAGCCTCTCCCCAGGACGGGGAGAGACCCAGTACTTC.